The 5 T cell receptor beta chains below all came from one sample that was sequenced in a study of blood T cell repertoires in COVID-19. Assay: immunoSEQ multiplex PCR; the TCRdb copy retains only in-frame clones and omits some. The sample shows a few hundred thousand clones, about 90% of them seen only once. Sequenced material: peripheral blood. The receptor source for this set is a woman between 25 and 40 years old with COVID-19, enrolled during active disease.

The V and J genes are TRBV19 and TRBJ2-1; 13 nucleotides align to TRBD2. In germline, CDR1 is LNHDA, CDR2 SQIVND (reference sequence). The CDR3 runs to 15 residues. V was pared by 4 bases and J by 7 bases, with 4 bases of the junction left unmatched. CDR3 nucleotides: TGTGCCAGTAGTAGGGGGACTAGCGGGGTGAATGAGCAGTTCTTC. It yields the protein CASSRGTSGVNEQFF. The full variable domain, with the rest looked up from reference TRBV19 and TRBJ2-1, is DGGITQSPKYLFRKEGQNVTLSCEQNLNHDAMYWYRQDPGQGLRLIYYSQIVNDFQKGDIAEGYSVSREKKESFPLTVTSAQKNPTAFYLCASSRGTSGVNEQFFGPGTRLTVL.

This chain uses TRBV20-1 with TRBJ1-6; tentatively, D is TRBD1 (5 bases). From germline, CDR1 is DFQATT and CDR2 SNEGSKA (reference sequence). The CDR3 spans 13 residues. Trimming took 3 bases from V and 12 from J, leaving 15 bases between them. CDR3 amino acids: CSASTGVGEPLHF. CDR3 DNA sequence: TGCAGTGCTAGTACAGGAGTTGGAGAACCCCTCCACTTT.

A note on this clone: The same CDR3 arises from other DNA sequences in this sample as well. The chain couples TRBV5-1 to TRBJ1-5; TRBD1 agrees at 8 bases. Germline V gene lookup returns CDR1 SGHRS and CDR2 YFSETQ. This CDR3 region has 15 residues. Germline trimming cut 0 bases from V and 4 bases from J; bases unmatched to any gene: 3. The CDR3 reads CASSLDGQGNQPQHF. The CDR3 DNA sequence: TGCGCCAGCAGCTTGGACGGACAGGGAAATCAGCCCCAGCATTTT.

The V call is TRBV27, the J call TRBJ1-4, with 8 positions matching TRBD1. The J segment lost 8 bases and the V segment lost 4 bases, leaving 9 bases of the junction unmatched. This CDR3 comprises 15 residues. Germline CDR1 is MNHEY and CDR2 is SMNVEV (reference sequence). The CDR3 DNA sequence: TGTGCCAGCAGTTCCCAGGGGGCTGGAGGAGAAAAACTGTTTTTT. Translation: CASSSQGAGGEKLFF.

The rearrangement joins TRBV29-1 to TRBJ2-2; 10 positions agree with TRBD2. Germline V gene data show CDR1 as SQVTM and CDR2 as ANQGSEA. After removal of 6 bases from V and 4 bases from J, the junction contained 2 bases not matched to a gene. There are 13 residues in the CDR3. CDR3 protein: CSVASGGTGELFF. CDR3 coding DNA: TGCAGCGTAGCTAGCGGGGGCACCGGGGAGCTGTTTTTT.